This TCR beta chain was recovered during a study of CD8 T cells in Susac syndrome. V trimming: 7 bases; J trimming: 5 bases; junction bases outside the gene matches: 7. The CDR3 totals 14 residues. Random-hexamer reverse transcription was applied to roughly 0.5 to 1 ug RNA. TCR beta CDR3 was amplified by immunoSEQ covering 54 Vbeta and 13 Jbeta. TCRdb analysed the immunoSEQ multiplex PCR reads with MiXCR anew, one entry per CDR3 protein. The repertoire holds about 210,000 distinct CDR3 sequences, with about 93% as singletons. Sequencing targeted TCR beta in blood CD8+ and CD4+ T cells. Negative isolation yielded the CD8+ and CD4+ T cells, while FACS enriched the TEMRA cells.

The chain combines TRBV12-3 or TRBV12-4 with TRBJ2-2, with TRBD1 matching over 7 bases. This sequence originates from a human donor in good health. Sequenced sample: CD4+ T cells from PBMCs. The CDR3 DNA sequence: TGTGCCAGCACCCTTACAGGGGATACCGGGGAGCTGTTTTTT. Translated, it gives CASTLTGDTGELFF.